This paragraph covers one TCR beta chain sequence. There are a few counts of this clonotype. It has no known antigen specificity. The sample holds no much larger clone one base away, and base qualities are not on file. A case-control design nested within a healthcare worker cohort in London, UK, was used, with weekly nasopharyngeal swab PCR tests and blood sampling performed. Healthcare workers were recruited between 23 and 31 March 2020, during the week of the UK lockdown, and were followed weekly for up to 16 weeks. The sample originates from a study of early T cells in non-severe SARS-CoV-2 infection (dated by TCRdb to about 2021). In terms of the full investigation: TCR sequencing used bulk RNA from unsorted whole blood, so alpha and beta chains could not be paired.

V drops 0 bases and J drops 4 bases, leaving 10 bases in between. Measured from the cysteine to the phenylalanine, the CDR3 is 14 residues long. Only CDR3 DNA remains: 42 bases, in frame from the first base. CDR1 and CDR2 were assigned from the germline V gene (reference sequence) as SEHNR and FQNEAQ. The method was 5' RACE. TCRdb lists the instrument as NextSeq 500. To correct for sequencing error and PCR bias, the TCR library protocol tagged individual cDNA molecules with unique molecular identifiers. Sequencing covered both TCR alpha and beta chains, and within each sample the abundances of alpha and beta sequences were tightly co-correlated. The paper's processing steps were these. Decombinator V4 was used to annotate TCR sequences for V gene, J gene and CDR3. TCRs were defined as expanded if a significant change between any two time points was detected under a Poisson model with p below 0.0001. TCR abundances were normalised to the total number of TCRs sequenced per sample and expressed as counts per million. TRAV1-2 paired with TRAJ12, TRAJ20 or TRAJ33 defined MAIT TCRs, while TRAV10 paired with TRAJ18 defined iNKT TCRs. VDJdb, accessed 1 November 2021, was searched for CMV, EBV and SARS-CoV-2 annotated TCRs, excluding TCRs annotated for multiple antigens. TCRdb reprocessed the public reads (quality trimming at Q25 with fastp, clone calling with MiXCR) and kept in-frame beta chains. Each entry merges the rows of one CDR3 protein and shows their most common DNA and genes. V and J calls and clone size were set by TCRdb, not the authors. The sample table records about 44,000 distinct CDR3 sequences; 20% to 25% of these occur just once. About 4.6% of the sample goes to the ten largest clones.

The paper's findings and limits, for the study overall: VDJdb matching was skewed toward anti-spike CD8 responses and likely underestimated virus-specific expansions by missing private and CD4 specificities.

The sequence was obtained from an adult who was a healthcare worker with PCR-confirmed SARS-CoV-2 infection or an uninfected control (not recorded which). Material: whole blood, obtained at baseline. The rearranged segments are TRBV7-9 and TRBJ2-7; TRBD1 could be the D gene, as 5 bases match. The sequenced DNA is TGTGCCAGCAGCTTAGCGGGGTCAGGGTACGAGCAGTACTTC. Its translation reads: CASSLAGSGYEQYF.